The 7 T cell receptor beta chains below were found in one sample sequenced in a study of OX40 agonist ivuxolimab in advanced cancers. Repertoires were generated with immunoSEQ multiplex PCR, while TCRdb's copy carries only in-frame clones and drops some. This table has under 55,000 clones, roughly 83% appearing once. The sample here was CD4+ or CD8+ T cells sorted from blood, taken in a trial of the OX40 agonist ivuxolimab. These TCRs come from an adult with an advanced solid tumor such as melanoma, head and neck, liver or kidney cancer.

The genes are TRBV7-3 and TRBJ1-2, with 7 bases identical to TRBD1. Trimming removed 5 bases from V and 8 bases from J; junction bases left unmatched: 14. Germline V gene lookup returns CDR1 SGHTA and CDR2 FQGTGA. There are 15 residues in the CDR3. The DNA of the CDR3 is TGTGCCAGCAGCATGATCCGGGACAGATCATGCGGCTACACCTTC. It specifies CASSMIRDRSCGYTF.

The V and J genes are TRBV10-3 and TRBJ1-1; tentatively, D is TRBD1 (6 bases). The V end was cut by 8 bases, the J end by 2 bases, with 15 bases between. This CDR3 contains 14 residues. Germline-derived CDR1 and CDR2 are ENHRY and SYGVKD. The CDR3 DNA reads TGTGCCATCGGGGGGAGGACAGAAAACACTGAAGCTTTCTTT. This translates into CAIGGRTENTEAFF.

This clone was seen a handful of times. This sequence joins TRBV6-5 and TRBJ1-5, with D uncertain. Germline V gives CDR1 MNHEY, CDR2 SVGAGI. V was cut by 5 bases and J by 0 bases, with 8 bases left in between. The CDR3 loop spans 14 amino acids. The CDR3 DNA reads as TGTGCCAGCAGTGGAAGCAATAGCAATCAGCCCCAGCATTTT. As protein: CASSGSNSNQPQHF.

The CDR3 loop reads CASSPWTGSYEQYF. The CDR3 DNA follows: TGTGCCAGCAGTCCCTGGACAGGCTCCTACGAGCAGTACTTC. The chain couples TRBV28 to TRBJ2-7; TRBD1 agrees at 7 bases. Germline assignment: CDR1 MDHEN and CDR2 SYDVKM. The trim removed 5 bases at V and 0 bases at J, leaving 4 bases unmatched. The CDR3 sequence is 14 residues long.

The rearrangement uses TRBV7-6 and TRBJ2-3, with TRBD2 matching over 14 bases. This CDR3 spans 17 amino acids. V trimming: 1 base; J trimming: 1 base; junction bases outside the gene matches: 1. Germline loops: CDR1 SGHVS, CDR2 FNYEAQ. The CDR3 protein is CASSLGGLAGGTDTQYF. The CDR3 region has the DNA TGTGCCAGCAGCTTAGGGGGACTAGCGGGAGGCACAGATACGCAGTATTTT.

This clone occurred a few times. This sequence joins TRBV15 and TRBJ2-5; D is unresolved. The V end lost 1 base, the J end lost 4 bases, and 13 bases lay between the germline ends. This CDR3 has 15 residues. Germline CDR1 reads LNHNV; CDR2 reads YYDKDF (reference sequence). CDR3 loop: CATSRVRSLGETQYF. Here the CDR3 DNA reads TGTGCCACCAGCAGAGTCCGGTCCTTGGGAGAGACCCAGTACTTC.

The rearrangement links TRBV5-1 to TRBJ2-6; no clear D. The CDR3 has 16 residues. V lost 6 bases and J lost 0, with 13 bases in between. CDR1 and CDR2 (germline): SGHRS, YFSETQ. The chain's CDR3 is CASMSSFSSGANVLTF. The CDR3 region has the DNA TGCGCCAGCATGAGCTCGTTTAGCTCTGGGGCCAACGTCCTGACTTTC. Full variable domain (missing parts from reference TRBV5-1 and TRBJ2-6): KAGVTQTPRYLIKTRGQQVTLSCSPISGHRSVSWYQQTPGQGLQFLFEYFSETQRNKGNFPGRFSGRQFSNSRSEMNVSTLELGDSALYLCASMSSFSSGANVLTFGAGSRLTVL.